The TCR beta chain under discussion was sequenced for a study of blood T cell repertoires in COVID-19. Trimming cost V 5 bases and J 1 base; bases outside gene matches: 7. CDR1 is SGHNT and CDR2 is YENEEA in the germline V gene. This CDR3 has 18 residues. Profiled with immunoSEQ multiplex PCR; TCRdb holds only in-frame clones, not every one. Of hundreds of thousands of clones listed, roughly 88% are singletons. This receptor was taken from a woman in her 30s with COVID-19, enrolled during active disease. The sequenced sample was peripheral blood. The chain links TRBV11-3 to TRBJ2-5, with TRBD2 matching over 16 bases. This CDR3 reads CASSPGLAGGPVQETQYF. CDR3 nucleotides: TGTGCCAGCAGCCCGGGACTAGCGGGAGGGCCGGTCCAAGAGACCCAGTACTTC.